Each of the 5 T cell receptor beta chains below was sequenced from the same sample in a study of blood T cell repertoires in COVID-19. The table came from immunoSEQ multiplex PCR; TCRdb's copy has only in-frame clones and leaves some out. The profile shows around 320,000 clones, 85% to 90% of them singletons. Sequencing was performed on PBMCs or T cells enriched from blood (not recorded which). These TCRs come from a woman aged 45 to 65 who had been exposed to COVID-19.

This chain links TRBV6-5 with TRBJ2-7; D is perhaps TRBD2 (7 bases). V lost 0 bases and J lost 5, with 17 bases in between. The CDR3 contains 16 residues. Germline V gene sequence: CDR1 MNHEY, CDR2 SVGAGI. The CDR3 protein is CASSYSMGGPFDEQYF. The CDR3 bases are TGTGCCAGCAGTTACTCGATGGGGGGGCCGTTCGACGAGCAGTACTTC.

The chain recombines TRBV9 with TRBJ1-2; 7 bases map to TRBD1. Trimming removed 0 bases from V and 4 bases from J; junction bases left unmatched: 3. Germline V lookup: CDR1 SGDLS, CDR2 YYNGEE. CDR3 length equals 14 residues. CDR3 sequence (DNA): TGTGCCAGCAGCGTAGCGGGACAGAGCTATGGCTACACCTTC. This sequence encodes CASSVAGQSYGYTF.

The CDR3 nucleotides are TGTGCCAGCAGCCTCGGGCAGGGGTCCTACAATGAGCAGTTCTTC. Translation: CASSLGQGSYNEQFF. This chain uses TRBV11-3 with TRBJ2-1, with D maybe TRBD1 (6 bases). CDR1 and CDR2 (germline): SGHNT, YENEEA. The CDR3 runs to 15 residues. Trimming pared 5 bases from V and 1 base from J, leaving 12 bases between.

The genes are TRBV12-3 or TRBV12-4 and TRBJ2-1, with 7 bases that match TRBD1. Trimming removed 5 bases from V and 8 bases from J; junction bases left unmatched: 6. The CDR3 contains 13 residues. The CDR3 DNA reads as TGTGCCAGCAGTCCCGAAGGGGGCTATGAGCAGTTCTTC. It translates to CASSPEGGYEQFF.

V is TRBV29-1 and J is TRBJ1-1, with D unclear. This CDR3 spans 14 amino acids. Deletions cut 4 bases from V and 1 base from J, with 13 bases between. Germline V gene sequence: CDR1 SQVTM, CDR2 ANQGSEA. The CDR3 is CSVGFRVKNTEAFF. The CDR3 DNA sequence: TGCAGCGTTGGTTTTCGGGTTAAGAACACTGAAGCTTTCTTT.